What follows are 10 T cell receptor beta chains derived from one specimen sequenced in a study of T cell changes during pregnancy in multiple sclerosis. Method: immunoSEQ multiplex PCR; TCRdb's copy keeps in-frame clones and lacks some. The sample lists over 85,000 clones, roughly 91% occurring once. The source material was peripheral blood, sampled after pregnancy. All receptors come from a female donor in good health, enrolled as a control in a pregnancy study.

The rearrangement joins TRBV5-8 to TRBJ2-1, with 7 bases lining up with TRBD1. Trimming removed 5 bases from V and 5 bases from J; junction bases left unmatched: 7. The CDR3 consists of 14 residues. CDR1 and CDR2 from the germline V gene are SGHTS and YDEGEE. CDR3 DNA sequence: TGTGCCAGCAGGATGCGACAGGGCCACAATGAGCAGTTCTTC. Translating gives CASRMRQGHNEQFF.

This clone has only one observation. CDR3 sequence (DNA): TGTGCCAGCAGCATCCAGGACCTGACAGGGGTGGGCTACACCTTC. The encoded protein is CASSIQDLTGVGYTF. The gene calls are TRBV7-2 and TRBJ1-2; 8 nucleotides match TRBD1. Germline V CDR1 and CDR2: SGHTA, FQGNSA. The CDR3 has 15 residues. V lost 5 bases and J lost 8; bases outside the gene matches: 13.

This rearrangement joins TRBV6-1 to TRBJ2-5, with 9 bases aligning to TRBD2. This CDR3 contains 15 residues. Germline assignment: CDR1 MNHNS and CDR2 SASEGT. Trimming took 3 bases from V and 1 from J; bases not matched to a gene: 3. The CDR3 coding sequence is TGTGCCAGCAGTGATCTAGCGGGGACCCAAGAGACCCAGTACTTC. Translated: CASSDLAGTQETQYF.

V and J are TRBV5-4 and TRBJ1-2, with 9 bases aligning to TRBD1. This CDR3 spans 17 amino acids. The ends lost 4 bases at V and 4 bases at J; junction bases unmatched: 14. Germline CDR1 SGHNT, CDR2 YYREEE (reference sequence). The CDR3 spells CASSLGQGTRGGYGYTF. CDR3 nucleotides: TGTGCCAGCAGCCTAGGACAGGGGACCCGTGGCGGCTATGGCTACACCTTC.

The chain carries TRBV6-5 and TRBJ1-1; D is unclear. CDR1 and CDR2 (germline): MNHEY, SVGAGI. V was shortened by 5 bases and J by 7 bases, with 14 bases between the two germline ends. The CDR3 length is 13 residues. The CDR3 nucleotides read TGTGCCAGCAGTGAAGGCGTAGACTTTGAAGCTTTCTTT. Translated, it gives CASSEGVDFEAFF.

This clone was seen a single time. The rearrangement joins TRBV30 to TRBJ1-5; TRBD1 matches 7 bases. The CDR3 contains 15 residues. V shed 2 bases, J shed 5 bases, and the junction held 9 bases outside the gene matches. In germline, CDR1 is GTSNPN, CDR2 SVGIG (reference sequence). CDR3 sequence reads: CAWSPQGGRDQPQHF. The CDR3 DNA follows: TGTGCCTGGAGTCCCCAGGGGGGTAGGGATCAGCCCCAGCATTTT.

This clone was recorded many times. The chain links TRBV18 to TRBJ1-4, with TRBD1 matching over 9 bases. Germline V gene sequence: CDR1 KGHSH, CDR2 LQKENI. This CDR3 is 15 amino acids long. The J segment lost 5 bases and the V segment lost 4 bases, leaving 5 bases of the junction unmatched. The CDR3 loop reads CASSRTGTGNEKLFF. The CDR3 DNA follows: TGTGCCAGCTCACGCACCGGGACAGGGAATGAAAAACTGTTTTTT.

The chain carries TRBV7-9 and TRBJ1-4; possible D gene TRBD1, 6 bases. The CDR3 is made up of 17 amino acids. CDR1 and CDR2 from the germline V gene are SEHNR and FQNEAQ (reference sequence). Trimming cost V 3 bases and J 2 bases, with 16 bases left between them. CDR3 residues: CASSFSLGDRTNEKLFF. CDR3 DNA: TGTGCCAGCAGCTTTAGCCTGGGCGACAGGACTAATGAAAAACTGTTTTTT.

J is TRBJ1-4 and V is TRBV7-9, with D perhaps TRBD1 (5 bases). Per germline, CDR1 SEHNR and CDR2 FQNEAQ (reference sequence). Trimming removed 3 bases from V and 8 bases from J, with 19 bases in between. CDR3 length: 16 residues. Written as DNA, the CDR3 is TGTGCCAGCAGCTTTTACGGAAGGGGCTGGACAGAAAAACTGTTTTTT. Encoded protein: CASSFYGRGWTEKLFF.

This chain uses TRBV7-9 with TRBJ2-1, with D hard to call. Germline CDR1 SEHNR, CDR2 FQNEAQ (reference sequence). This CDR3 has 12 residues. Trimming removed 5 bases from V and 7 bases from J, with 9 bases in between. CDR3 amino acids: CASSTWANEQFF. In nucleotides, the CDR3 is TGTGCCAGCAGCACCTGGGCGAATGAGCAGTTCTTC.